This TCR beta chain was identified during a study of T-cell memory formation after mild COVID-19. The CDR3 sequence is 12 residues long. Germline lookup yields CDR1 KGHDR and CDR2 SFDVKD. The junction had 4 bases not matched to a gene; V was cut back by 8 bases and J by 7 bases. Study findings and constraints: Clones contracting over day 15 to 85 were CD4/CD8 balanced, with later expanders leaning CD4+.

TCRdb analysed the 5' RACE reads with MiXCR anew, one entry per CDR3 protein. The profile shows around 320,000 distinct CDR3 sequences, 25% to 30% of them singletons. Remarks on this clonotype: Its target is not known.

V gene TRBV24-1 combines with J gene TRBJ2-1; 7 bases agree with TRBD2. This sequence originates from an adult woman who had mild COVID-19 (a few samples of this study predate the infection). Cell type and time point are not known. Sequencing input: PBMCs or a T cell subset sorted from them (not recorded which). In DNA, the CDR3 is TGTGCCACCAACCCGGGAGGTAATGAGCAGTTCTTC. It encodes CATNPGGNEQFF.